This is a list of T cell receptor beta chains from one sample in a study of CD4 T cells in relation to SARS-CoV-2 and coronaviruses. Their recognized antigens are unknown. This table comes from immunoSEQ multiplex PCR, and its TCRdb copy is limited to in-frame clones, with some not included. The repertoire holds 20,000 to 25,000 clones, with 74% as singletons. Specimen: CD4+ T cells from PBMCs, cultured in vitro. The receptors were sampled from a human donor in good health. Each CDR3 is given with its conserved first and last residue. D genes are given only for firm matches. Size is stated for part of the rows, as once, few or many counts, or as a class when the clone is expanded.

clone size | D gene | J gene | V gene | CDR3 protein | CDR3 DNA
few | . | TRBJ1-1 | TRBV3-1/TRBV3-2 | CASSQRDFATEAFF | TGTGCCAGCAGCCAAAGGGACTTTGCCACTGAAGCTTTCTTT
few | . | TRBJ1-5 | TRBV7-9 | CASSSASFSNQPQHF | TGTGCCAGCAGCTCTGCCAGCTTTAGCAATCAGCCCCAGCATTTT
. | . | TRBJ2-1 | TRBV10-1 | CASSESWQGDEQFF | TGCGCCAGCAGTGAGTCCTGGCAGGGCGATGAGCAGTTCTTC
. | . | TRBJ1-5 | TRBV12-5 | CASGLEQGGGNQPQHF | TGTGCTAGTGGTTTGGAACAGGGTGGCGGCAATCAGCCCCAGCATTTT
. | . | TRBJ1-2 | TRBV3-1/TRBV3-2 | CASSQEVRGARGYTF | TGTGCCAGCAGCCAAGAGGTACGGGGGGCGCGTGGCTACACCTTC
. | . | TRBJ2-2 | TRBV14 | CASSQDWTTGELFF | TGTGCCAGCAGCCAAGATTGGACAACTGGGGAGCTGTTTTTT
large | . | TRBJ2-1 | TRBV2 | CASSDAGYEQFF | TGTGCCAGCAGTGACGCTGGGTATGAGCAGTTCTTC
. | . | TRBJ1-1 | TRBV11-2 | CAGGKQGGTEAFF | TGTGCCGGGGGGAAACAGGGTGGCACTGAAGCTTTCTTT
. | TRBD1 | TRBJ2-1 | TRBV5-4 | CASSLDRGEQFF | TGTGCCAGCAGCTTGGACAGGGGTGAGCAGTTCTTC
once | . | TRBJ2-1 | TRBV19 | CASSIQQDSIGSYNEQFF | TGTGCCAGTAGTATTCAGCAGGACTCAATCGGGTCCTACAATGAGCAGTTCTTC
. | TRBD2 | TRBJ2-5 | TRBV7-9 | CASSPSGRGETQYF | TGTGCCAGCAGCCCCAGCGGGAGAGGGGAGACCCAGTACTTC
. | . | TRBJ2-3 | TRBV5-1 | CASSLFSFRDTQYF | TGCGCCAGCAGCTTGTTTAGTTTCCGAGATACGCAGTATTTT
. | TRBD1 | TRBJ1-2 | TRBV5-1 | CASTWDSTNYGYTF | TGCGCCAGCACCTGGGACAGCACTAACTATGGCTACACCTTC
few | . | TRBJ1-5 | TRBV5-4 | CASSLAPDIVQPQHF | TGTGCCAGCAGCTTAGCGCCGGACATTGTGCAGCCCCAGCATTTT